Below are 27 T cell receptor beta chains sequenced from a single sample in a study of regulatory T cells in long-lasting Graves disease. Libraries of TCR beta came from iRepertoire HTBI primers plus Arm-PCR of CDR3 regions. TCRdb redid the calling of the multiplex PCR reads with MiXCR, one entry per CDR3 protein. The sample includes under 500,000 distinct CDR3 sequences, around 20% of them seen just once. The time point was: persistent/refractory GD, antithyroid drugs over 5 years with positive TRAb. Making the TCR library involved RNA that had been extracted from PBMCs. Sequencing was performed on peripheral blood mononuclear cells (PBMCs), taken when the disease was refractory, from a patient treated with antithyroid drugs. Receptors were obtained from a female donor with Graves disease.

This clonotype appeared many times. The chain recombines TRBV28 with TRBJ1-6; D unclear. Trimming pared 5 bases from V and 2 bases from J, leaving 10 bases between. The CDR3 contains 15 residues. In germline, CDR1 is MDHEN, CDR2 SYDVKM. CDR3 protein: CASSGRTAYNSPLHF. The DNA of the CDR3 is TGTGCCAGCAGTGGCAGGACGGCCTATAATTCACCCCTCCACTTT.

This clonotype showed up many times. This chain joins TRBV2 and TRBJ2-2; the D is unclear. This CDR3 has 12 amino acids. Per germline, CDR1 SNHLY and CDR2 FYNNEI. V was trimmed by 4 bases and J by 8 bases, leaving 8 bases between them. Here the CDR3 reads CASSVVLGELFF. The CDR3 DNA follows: TGTGCCAGCAGTGTTGTTCTGGGGGAGCTGTTTTTT.

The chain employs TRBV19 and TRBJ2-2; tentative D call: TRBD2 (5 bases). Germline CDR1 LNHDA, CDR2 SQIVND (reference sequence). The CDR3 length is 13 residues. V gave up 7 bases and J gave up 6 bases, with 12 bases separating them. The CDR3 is CASKTEEAGELFF. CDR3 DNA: TGTGCCAGTAAAACGGAGGAGGCCGGGGAGCTGTTTTTT.

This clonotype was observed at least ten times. CDR3 residues: CASTPLPGLAYEQYF. The DNA of the CDR3 is TGTGCCAGCACCCCGTTGCCGGGACTAGCCTACGAGCAGTACTTC. The chain combines TRBV3-1 with TRBJ2-7; 8 positions agree with TRBD2. The CDR3 length is 15 residues. Germline V lookup: CDR1 LGHDT, CDR2 YNNKEL (reference sequence). V lost 7 bases and J lost 2; bases outside the gene matches: 10.

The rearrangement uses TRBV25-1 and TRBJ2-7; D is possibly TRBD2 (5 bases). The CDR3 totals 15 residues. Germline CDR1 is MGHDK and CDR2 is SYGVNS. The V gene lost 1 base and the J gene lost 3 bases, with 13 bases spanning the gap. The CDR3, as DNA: TGTGCCAGCAGTGAATGGGAGCGGAGGAACTACGAGCAGTACTTC. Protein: CASSEWERRNYEQYF.

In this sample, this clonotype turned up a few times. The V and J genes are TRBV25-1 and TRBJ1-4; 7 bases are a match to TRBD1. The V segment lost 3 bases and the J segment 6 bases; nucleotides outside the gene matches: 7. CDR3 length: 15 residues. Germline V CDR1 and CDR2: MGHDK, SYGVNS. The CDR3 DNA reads TGTGCCAGCAGTGATAAACAGGGGACCGATGAAAAACTGTTTTTT. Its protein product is CASSDKQGTDEKLFF.

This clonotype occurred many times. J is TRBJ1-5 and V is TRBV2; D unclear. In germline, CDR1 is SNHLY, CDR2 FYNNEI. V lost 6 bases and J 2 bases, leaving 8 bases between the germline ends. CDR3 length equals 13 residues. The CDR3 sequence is CASRFGGNQPQHF. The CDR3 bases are TGTGCCAGCAGATTCGGCGGCAATCAGCCCCAGCATTTT.

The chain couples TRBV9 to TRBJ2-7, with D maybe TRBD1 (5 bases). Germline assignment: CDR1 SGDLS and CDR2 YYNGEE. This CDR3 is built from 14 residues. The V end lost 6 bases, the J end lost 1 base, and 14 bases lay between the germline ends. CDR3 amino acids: CASNPAGNSYEQYF. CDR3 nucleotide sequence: TGTGCCAGCAACCCGGCAGGGAATTCCTACGAGCAGTACTTC. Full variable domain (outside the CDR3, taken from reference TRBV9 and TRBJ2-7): DSGVTQTPKHLITATGQRVTLRCSPRSGDLSVYWYQQSLDQGLQFLIQYYNGEERAKGNILERFSAQQFPDLHSELNLSSLELGDSALYFCASNPAGNSYEQYFGPGTRLTVT.

This chain's CDR3 is CASSYLARGSGANVLTF. In DNA, the CDR3 is TGTGCCAGCAGTTACTTGGCCAGGGGATCTGGGGCCAACGTCCTGACTTTC. J is TRBJ2-6 and V is TRBV6-9, with D perhaps TRBD1 (6 bases). This CDR3 comprises 17 residues. With 3 bases removed from V and 1 base from J, the gap between germline ends came to 13 bases. The germline V gene has CDR1 MNHGY and CDR2 SVAAGI.

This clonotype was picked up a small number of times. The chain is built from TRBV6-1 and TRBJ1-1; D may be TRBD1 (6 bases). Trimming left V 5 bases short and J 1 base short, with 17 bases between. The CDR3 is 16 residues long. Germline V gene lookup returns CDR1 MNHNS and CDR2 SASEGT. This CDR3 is CASSRRGGAGNTEAFF. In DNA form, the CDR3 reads TGTGCCAGCAGTCGGAGGGGGGGGGCGGGGAACACTGAAGCTTTCTTT.

The CDR3 reads CASSVGLSNYGEQYF. CDR3 coding DNA: TGTGCCAGCAGCGTCGGACTTTCCAACTATGGGGAGCAGTACTTC. V usage is TRBV7-9 and J usage is TRBJ2-7; D might be TRBD2 (5 bases). Trimming took 5 bases from V and 7 from J, leaving 21 bases between them. The CDR3 sequence is 15 residues long. Germline values: CDR1 SEHNR, CDR2 FQNEAQ (reference sequence).

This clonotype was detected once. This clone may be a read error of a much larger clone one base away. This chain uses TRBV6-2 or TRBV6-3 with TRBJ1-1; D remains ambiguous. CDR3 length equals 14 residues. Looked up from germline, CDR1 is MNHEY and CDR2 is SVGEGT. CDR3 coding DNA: TGTGCCGGCAGCTACTTAAGTTCCAACACTGAAGCTTTCTTT. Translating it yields CAGSYLSSNTEAFF.

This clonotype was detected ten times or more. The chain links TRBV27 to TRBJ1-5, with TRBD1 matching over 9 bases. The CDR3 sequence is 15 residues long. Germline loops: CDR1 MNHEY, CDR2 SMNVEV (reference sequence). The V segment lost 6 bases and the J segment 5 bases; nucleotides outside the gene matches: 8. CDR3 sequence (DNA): TGTGCCAGCAGGGCCGGGACAGGGTCCTATCAGCCCCAGCATTTT. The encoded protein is CASRAGTGSYQPQHF.

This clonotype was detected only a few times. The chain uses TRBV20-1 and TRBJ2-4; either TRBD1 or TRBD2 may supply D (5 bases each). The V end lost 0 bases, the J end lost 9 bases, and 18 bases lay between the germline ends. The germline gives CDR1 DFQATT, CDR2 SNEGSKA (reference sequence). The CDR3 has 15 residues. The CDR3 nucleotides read TGCAGTGCTAGAGACCCCCAAACAGGCCTAGCCATTCAGTACTTC. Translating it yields CSARDPQTGLAIQYF.

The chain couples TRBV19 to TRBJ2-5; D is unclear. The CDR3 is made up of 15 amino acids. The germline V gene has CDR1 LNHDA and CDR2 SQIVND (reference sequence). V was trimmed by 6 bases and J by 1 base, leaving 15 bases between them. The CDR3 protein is CASRATSVFQETQYF. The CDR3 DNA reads TGTGCCAGTAGGGCGACATCTGTATTCCAAGAGACCCAGTACTTC.

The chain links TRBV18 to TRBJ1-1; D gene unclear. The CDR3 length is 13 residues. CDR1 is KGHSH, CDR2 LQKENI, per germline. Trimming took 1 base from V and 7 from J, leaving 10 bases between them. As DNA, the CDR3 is TGTGCCAGCTCACCACAGGGAGTGGATGAAGCTTTCTTT. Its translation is CASSPQGVDEAFF.

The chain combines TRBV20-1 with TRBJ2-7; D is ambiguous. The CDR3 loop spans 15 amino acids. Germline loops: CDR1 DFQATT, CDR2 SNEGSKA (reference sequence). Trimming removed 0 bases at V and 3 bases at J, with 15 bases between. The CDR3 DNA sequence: TGCAGTGCTAGAGACCTTTACGCATCTGACTACGAGCAGTACTTC. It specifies CSARDLYASDYEQYF.

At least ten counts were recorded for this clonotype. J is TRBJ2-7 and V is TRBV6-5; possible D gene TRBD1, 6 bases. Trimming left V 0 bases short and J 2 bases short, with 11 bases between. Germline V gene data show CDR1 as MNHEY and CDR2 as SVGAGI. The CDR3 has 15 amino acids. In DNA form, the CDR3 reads TGTGCCAGCAGTTACTCGGGGGACATAGCCTACGAGCAGTACTTC. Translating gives CASSYSGDIAYEQYF.

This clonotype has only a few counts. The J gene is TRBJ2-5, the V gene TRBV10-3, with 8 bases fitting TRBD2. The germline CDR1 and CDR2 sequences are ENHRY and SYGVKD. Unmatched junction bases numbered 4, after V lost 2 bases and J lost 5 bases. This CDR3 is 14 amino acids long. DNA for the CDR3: TGTGCCATCAGTGAGGGACTAGCAAGGGAGACCCAGTACTTC. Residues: CAISEGLARETQYF.

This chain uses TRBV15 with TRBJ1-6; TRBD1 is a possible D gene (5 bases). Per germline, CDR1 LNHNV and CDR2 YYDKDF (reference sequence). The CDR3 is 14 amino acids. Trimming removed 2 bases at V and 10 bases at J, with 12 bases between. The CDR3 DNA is TGTGCCACCAGCAGATCACAGGAAGGCTCACCCCTCCACTTT. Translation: CATSRSQEGSPLHF.

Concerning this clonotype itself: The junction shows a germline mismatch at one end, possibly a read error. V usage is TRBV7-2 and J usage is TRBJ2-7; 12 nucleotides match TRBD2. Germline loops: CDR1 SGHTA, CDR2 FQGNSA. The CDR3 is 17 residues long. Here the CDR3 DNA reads TGTGCCAGCAGCTTAGAACTAGCGGGAGGCAGCTCCTACGGGCAGTACTTC. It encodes CASSLELAGGSSYGQYF.

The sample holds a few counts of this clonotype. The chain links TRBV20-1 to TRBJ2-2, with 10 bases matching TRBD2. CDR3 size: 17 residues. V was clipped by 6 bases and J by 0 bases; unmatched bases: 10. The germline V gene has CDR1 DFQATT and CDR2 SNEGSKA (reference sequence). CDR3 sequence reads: CSAQSESGRANTGELFF. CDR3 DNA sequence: TGCAGTGCCCAGTCCGAGAGCGGGAGGGCGAACACCGGGGAGCTGTTTTTT.

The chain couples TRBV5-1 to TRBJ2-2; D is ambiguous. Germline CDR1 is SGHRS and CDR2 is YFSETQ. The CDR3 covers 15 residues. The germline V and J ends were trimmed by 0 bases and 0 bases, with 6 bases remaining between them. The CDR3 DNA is TGCGCCAGCAGCTTGGAACAGACGAACACCGGGGAGCTGTTTTTT. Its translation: CASSLEQTNTGELFF.

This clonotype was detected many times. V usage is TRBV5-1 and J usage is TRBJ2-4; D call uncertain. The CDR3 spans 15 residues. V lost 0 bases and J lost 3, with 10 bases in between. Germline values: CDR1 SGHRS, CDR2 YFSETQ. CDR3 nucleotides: TGCGCCAGCAGCTTGGACGGAGTTGACAAAAACATTCAGTACTTC. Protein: CASSLDGVDKNIQYF.

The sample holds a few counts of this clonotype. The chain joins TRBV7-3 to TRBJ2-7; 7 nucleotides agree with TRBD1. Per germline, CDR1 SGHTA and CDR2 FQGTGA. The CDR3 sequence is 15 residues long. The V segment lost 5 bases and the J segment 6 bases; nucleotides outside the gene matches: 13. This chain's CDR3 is CASSPRQGSQSEQYF. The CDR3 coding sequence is TGTGCCAGCAGCCCACGACAGGGATCGCAGTCCGAGCAGTACTTC. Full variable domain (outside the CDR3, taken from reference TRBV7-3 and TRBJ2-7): GAGVSQTPSNKVTEKGKYVELRCDPISGHTALYWYRQSLGQGPEFLIYFQGTGAADDSGLPNDRFFAVRPEGSVSTLKIQRTERGDSAVYLCASSPRQGSQSEQYFGPGTRLTVT.

The CDR3 spells CASSIYRTAGVEQYF. The CDR3 DNA is TGTGCCAGTAGTATTTATCGGACAGCGGGTGTCGAGCAGTACTTC. The chain has TRBV19 and TRBJ2-7; tentatively, D is TRBD1 or TRBD2 (6 bases each). The CDR3 has 15 residues. The V gene's germline CDR1 is LNHDA and CDR2 SQIVND (reference sequence). V lost 3 bases and J 6 bases, leaving 18 bases between the germline ends.

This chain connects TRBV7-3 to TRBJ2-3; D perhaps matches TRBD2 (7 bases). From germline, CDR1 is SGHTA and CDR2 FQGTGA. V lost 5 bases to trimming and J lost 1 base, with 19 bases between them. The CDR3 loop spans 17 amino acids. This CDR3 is CASSPRGAGVGTDTQYF. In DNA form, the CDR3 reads TGTGCCAGCAGCCCAAGGGGGGCGGGAGTGGGCACAGATACGCAGTATTTT.